This T cell receptor beta chain appears in the sequencing data of a study of cytomegalovirus exposure and HLA in healthy donors. Study conclusions and caveats: It was reported that TCR beta sequences correctly inferred the HLA-A and HLA-B alleles for most subjects.

The PCR used 60 Vbeta and 13 Jbeta primers. Sequenced by immunoSEQ multiplex PCR; TCRdb stores in-frame clones only, minus some. The data show more than 130,000 clones, with 80% seen just once and about 6.5% held by the top ten. With respect to this clone: The antigen is undetermined.

Unmatched junction bases numbered 10, after V lost 0 bases and J lost 5 bases. This CDR3 region has 17 residues. The germline CDR1 and CDR2 sequences are MGHRA and YSYEKL. This chain uses TRBV4-1 with TRBJ1-1; 9 bases align to TRBD1. The origin of this receptor is a man between 40 and 49 years old in good health and CMV-seropositive. The source material was PBMCs. CDR3 coding DNA: TGCGCCAGCAGCCAAGACCCCCCACAGGGGGCGAGGACTGAAGCTTTCTTT. Encoded protein: CASSQDPPQGARTEAFF.